This TCR beta chain was observed in a study of lymphopenia after photon versus proton radiotherapy. General study findings and limits: Under photons, naive T cells and diversity fell while effector/memory populations rose.

The data were produced by immunoSEQ multiplex PCR, yet TCRdb's version contains in-frame clones alone and is incomplete. In the table there are under 35,000 clones, 89% of which are singletons. The CDR3 runs to 17 residues. Per the germline V gene, CDR1 is LGHNA and CDR2 is YSLEER. V lost 0 bases and J lost 5; bases outside the gene matches: 7. Worth noting for this clone: Its cognate antigen is unknown.

The material was peripheral blood, obtained from a patient treated with proton-based radiotherapy. The sequence was obtained from a woman in her 70s with pancreatic cancer. Some clones in this sample may be carry-over from other donors' samples. The rearrangement joins TRBV4-3 to TRBJ2-1; 10 bases align to TRBD2. CDR3 amino acids: CASSQDGGLARNNEQFF. In DNA, the CDR3 is TGCGCCAGCAGCCAAGATGGGGGACTAGCGAGGAACAATGAGCAGTTCTTC.